This TCR beta chain stems from a study of patients and donors after allogeneic stem cell transplantation. V dropped 7 bases and J dropped 9 bases, with 19 bases sitting between them. Germline loops: CDR1 MNHEY, CDR2 SMNVEV (reference sequence). The CDR3 is 14 amino acids. TCRdb re-called the RT-PCR reads through MiXCR, storing one row per CDR3 protein. The top ten clones hold 51% of a sample with 11,000 or so distinct CDR3 sequences, around 25% of them seen once. This chain links TRBV27 with TRBJ2-1; maybe TRBD2 (5 bases). What was sequenced was blood, either unsorted or a sorted T cell fraction (not recorded which). This TCR was sampled from a human donor who was either an allogeneic HSCT recipient or a stem cell or donor lymphocyte infusion donor (not recorded which). It is not recorded whose cells these are; they may come from a transplant donor. The CDR3 sequence is CASKRSGFFSEQFF. The DNA of the CDR3 is TGTGCCAGCAAGAGGAGCGGTTTCTTTAGTGAGCAGTTCTTC.